A selection of T cell receptor beta chains follows, all from one sample in a study of CD8+ T cells in alopecia areata. The protocol was immunoSEQ multiplex PCR, while the TCRdb copy is restricted to in-frame clones and leaves out a portion. The sample comprises about 180,000 clones, 40% to 65% of which are singletons, and roughly 10% rests with the top ten. This specimen consisted of CD8+ T cells sorted from blood, obtained at week 24, from a patient treated with tofacitinib. The source is a human donor with alopecia areata. The CDR3 runs from the conserved cysteine through the conserved F or W. A D gene is named only where the DNA matches it firmly. Rows may omit the clone size; those that give it use once, few, many or a size class.

. 15 TRBJ1-5 . TRBV2 TGTGCCAGCACCCCTGGGTCAGCGGGCAATCAGCCCCAGCATTTT CASTPGSAGNQPQHF
TRBD2 12 TRBJ2-4 once TRBV10-2 TGCGCCAGAGGGACTAGAATGAACATTCAGTACTTC CARGTRMNIQYF
. 14 TRBJ1-2 . TRBV7-9 TGTGCCAGCAGCTTAGGAGCCTCAAACTATGGCTACACCTTC CASSLGASNYGYTF
TRBD1 16 TRBJ1-2 . TRBV29-1 TGCAGCGTCAATGGGGGATTCGGACAGGGATTCCGGGGCTACACCTTC CSVNGGFGQGFRGYTF
. 15 TRBJ2-7 . TRBV14 TGTGCCAGCAGCCTAACCGGGGACATGGGCTACGAGCAGTACTTC CASSLTGDMGYEQYF
. 18 TRBJ1-5 . TRBV7-8 TGTGCCAGCAGCTTAGGTTTCATCGGCAGTGGGGCTGGTCAGCCCCAGCATTTT CASSLGFIGSGAGQPQHF
. 13 TRBJ1-1 . TRBV6-5 TGTGCCAGCAGTTATAACGGGAACACTGAAGCTTTCTTT CASSYNGNTEAFF
TRBD1 15 TRBJ2-7 . TRBV4-3 TGCGCCAGCAGCCATTCGACAGGGGCGAACTACGAGCAGTACTTC CASSHSTGANYEQYF
. 14 TRBJ2-7 . TRBV7-6 TGTGCCAGCAGCCTAGGCGGGGTCGCCTACGAGCAGTACTTC CASSLGGVAYEQYF
. 14 TRBJ2-7 few TRBV4-1 TGCGCCAGCAGCCAAGGACCTTCTGGGGGTGGGCAGTACTTC CASSQGPSGGGQYF
. 13 TRBJ2-7 once TRBV7-6 TGTGCCAGCAGCTTACAGGGGAACTACGAGCAGTACTTC CASSLQGNYEQYF
. 12 TRBJ1-2 few TRBV7-2 TGTGCCAGCAGCATATTTAACTATGGCTACACCTTC CASSIFNYGYTF
TRBD1 17 TRBJ2-7 . TRBV30 TGTGCCTGGAGTACTTCGAGCCGGACAGGGAGATACTACGAGCAGTACTTC CAWSTSSRTGRYYEQYF
. 15 TRBJ2-7 . TRBV11-2 TGTGCCAGCAGCTTAAGTAGGGGACCCCCCTACGAGCAGTACTTC CASSLSRGPPYEQYF
. 15 TRBJ1-5 . TRBV5-6 TGTGCCAGCAGCTCCGCGGAGTTTAGCAATCAGCCCCAGCATTTT CASSSAEFSNQPQHF
. 13 TRBJ1-1 . TRBV12-5 TGTGCTAGTGGTTTGGTGGGGAGCACTGAAGCTTTCTTT CASGLVGSTEAFF
. 14 TRBJ2-4 few TRBV13 TGTGCCAGCAGCTTTCAGGGAGCCAAAAACATTCAGTACTTC CASSFQGAKNIQYF
. 15 TRBJ2-7 . TRBV4-3 TGCGCCAGCAGCCAAGATCCAGGGATTGGCTACGAGCAGTACTTC CASSQDPGIGYEQYF
. 13 TRBJ2-3 . TRBV4-3 TGCGCCAGCAGCCAAGATGGCCGTGATGCGCAGTATTTT CASSQDGRDAQYF
. 12 TRBJ1-6 . TRBV5-6 TGTGCCAGCAGCAGTGGGAATTCACCCCTCCACTTT CASSSGNSPLHF
. 12 TRBJ2-7 few TRBV10-1 TGCGCCAGCAGTGATCCGGACGGCGAGCAGTACTTC CASSDPDGEQYF